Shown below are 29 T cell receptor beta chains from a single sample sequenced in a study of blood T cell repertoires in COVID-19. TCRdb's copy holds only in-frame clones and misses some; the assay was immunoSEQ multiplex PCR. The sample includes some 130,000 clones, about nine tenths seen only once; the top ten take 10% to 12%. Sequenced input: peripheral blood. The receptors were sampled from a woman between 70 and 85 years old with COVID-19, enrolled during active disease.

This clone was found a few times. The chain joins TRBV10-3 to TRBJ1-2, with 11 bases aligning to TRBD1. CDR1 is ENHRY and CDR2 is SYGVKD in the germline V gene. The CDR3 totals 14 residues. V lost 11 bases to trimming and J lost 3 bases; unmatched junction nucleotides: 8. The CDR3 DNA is TGTGCCTCGAGCGGGACAGGGGGGGACTATGGCTACACCTTC. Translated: CASSGTGGDYGYTF.

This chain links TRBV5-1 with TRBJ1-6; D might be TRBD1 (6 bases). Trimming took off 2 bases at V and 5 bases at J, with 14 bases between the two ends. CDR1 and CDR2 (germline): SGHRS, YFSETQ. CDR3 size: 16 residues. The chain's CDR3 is CASSFTGTLNNSPLHF. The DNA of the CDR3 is TGCGCCAGCAGCTTTACAGGGACACTCAATAATTCACCCCTCCACTTT.

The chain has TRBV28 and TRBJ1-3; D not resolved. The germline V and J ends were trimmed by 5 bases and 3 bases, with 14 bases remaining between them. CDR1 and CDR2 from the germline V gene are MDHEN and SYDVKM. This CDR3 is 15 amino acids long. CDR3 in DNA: TGTGCCAGCAGTCCATTAATAGTTAGTGGAAACACCATATATTTT. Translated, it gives CASSPLIVSGNTIYF.

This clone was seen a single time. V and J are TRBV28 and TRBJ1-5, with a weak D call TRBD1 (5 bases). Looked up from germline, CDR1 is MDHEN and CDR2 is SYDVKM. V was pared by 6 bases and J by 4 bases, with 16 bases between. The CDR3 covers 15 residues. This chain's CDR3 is CASSMTVRGNQPQHF. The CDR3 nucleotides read TGTGCCAGCAGCATGACAGTGCGTGGTAATCAGCCCCAGCATTTT.

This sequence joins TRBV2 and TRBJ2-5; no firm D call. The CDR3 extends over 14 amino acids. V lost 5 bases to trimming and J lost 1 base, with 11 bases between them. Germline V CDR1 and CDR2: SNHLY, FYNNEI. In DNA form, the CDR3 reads TGTGCCAGCAGTCCCGCGACAAGCCAAGAGACCCAGTACTTC. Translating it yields CASSPATSQETQYF.

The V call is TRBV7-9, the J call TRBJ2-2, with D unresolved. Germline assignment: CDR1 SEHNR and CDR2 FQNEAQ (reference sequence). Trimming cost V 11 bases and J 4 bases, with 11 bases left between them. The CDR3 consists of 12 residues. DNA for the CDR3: TGTGCCCGTCAGACTTCCACCGGGGAGCTGTTTTTT. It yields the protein CARQTSTGELFF. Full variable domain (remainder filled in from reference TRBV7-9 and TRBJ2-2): DTGVSQNPRHKITKRGQNVTFRCDPISEHNRLYWYRQTLGQGPEFLTYFQNEAQLEKSRLLSDRFSAERPKGSFSTLEIQRTEQGDSAMYLCARQTSTGELFFGEGSRLTVL.

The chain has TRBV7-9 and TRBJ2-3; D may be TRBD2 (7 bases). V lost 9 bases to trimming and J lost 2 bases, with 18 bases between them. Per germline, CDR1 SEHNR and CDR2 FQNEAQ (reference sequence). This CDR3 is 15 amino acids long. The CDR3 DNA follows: TGTGCCAGTCGTAAGGGGGGGGCCCCCACAGATACGCAGTATTTT. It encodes CASRKGGAPTDTQYF. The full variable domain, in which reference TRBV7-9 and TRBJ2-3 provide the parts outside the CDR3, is DTGVSQNPRHKITKRGQNVTFRCDPISEHNRLYWYRQTLGQGPEFLTYFQNEAQLEKSRLLSDRFSAERPKGSFSTLEIQRTEQGDSAMYLCASRKGGAPTDTQYFGPGTRLTVL.

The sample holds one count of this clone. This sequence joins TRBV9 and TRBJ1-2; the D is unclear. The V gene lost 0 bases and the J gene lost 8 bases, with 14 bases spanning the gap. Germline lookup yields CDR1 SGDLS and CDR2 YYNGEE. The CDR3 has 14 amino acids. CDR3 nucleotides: TGTGCCAGCAGCGTAGACGCAGGTCCTAAGGGCTACACCTTC. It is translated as CASSVDAGPKGYTF.

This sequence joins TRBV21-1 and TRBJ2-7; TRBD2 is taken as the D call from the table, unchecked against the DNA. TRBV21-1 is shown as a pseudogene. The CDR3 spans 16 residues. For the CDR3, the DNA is TGTGCCAGCAGCAAAGGGATGGGAGAATTGTCCTACGAGCAGTACTTC. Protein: CASSKGMGELSYEQYF.

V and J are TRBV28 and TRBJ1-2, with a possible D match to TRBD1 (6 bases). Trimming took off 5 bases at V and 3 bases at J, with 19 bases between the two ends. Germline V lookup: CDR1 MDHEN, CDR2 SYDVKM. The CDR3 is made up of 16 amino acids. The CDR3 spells CASSQTGIGTDYGYTF. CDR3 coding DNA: TGTGCCAGCAGTCAAACAGGGATAGGCACGGACTATGGCTACACCTTC.

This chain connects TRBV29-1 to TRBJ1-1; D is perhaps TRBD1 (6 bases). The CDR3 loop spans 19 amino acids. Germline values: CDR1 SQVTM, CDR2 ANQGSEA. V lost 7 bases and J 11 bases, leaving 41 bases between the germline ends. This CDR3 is CSAGDPRGGGGPQGRRAFF. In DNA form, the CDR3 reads TGCAGCGCCGGGGACCCCCGTGGAGGTGGGGGACCACAGGGCCGGAGGGCTTTCTTT.

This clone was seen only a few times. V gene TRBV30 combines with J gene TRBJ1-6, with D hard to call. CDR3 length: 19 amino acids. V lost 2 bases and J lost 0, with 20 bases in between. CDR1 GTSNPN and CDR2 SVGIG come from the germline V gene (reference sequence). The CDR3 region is CAWSTDSGDFFSYNSPLHF. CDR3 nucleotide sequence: TGTGCCTGGAGTACCGACTCGGGAGATTTCTTCTCCTATAATTCACCCCTCCACTTT.

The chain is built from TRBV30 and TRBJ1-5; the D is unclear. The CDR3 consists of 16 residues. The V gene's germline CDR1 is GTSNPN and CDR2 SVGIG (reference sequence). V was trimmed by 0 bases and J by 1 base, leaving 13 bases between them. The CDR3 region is CAWSVRRAGSNQPQHF. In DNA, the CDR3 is TGTGCCTGGAGTGTACGGAGGGCGGGGAGCAATCAGCCCCAGCATTTT. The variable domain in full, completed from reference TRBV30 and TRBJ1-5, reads SQTIHQWPATLVQPVGSPLSLECTVEGTSNPNLYWYRQAAGRGLQLLFYSVGIGQISSEVPQNLSASRPQDRQFILSSKKLLLSDSGFYLCAWSVRRAGSNQPQHFGDGTRLSIL.

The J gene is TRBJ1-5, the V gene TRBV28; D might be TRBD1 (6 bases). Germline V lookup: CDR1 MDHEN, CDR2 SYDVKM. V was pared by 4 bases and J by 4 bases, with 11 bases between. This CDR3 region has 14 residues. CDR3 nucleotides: TGTGCCAGCAGTTCGAGACAGGTTAATCAGCCCCAGCATTTT. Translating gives CASSSRQVNQPQHF. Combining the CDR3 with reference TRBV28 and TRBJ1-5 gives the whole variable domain DVKVTQSSRYLVKRTGEKVFLECVQDMDHENMFWYRQDPGLGLRLIYFSYDVKMKEKGDIPEGYSVSREKKERFSLILESASTNQTSMYLCASSSRQVNQPQHFGDGTRLSIL.

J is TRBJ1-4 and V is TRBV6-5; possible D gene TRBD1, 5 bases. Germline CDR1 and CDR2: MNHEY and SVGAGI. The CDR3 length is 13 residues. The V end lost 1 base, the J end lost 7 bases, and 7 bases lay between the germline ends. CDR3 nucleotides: TGTGCCAGCAGTTACTACAGGCGTGAAAAACTGTTTTTT. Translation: CASSYYRREKLFF.

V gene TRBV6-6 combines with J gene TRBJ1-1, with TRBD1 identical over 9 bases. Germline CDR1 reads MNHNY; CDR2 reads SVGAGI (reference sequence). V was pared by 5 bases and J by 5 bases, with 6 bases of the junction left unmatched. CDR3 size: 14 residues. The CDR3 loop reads CASSRTGQGTEAFF. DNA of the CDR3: TGTGCCAGCAGTCGAACCGGACAGGGGACTGAAGCTTTCTTT.

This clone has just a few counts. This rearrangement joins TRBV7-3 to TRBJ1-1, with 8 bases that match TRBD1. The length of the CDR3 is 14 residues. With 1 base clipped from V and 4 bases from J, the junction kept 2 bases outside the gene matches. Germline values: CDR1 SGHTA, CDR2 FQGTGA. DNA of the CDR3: TGTGCCAGCAGCTTAAACAGGGGGACCACTGAAGCTTTCTTT. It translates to CASSLNRGTTEAFF.

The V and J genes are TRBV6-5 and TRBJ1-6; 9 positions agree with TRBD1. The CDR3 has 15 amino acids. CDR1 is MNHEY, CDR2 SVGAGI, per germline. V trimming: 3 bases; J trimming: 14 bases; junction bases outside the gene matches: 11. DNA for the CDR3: TGTGCCAGCAGTTATTCGGGACAGGGATCGGTGGCCCTCCACTTT. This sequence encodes CASSYSGQGSVALHF.

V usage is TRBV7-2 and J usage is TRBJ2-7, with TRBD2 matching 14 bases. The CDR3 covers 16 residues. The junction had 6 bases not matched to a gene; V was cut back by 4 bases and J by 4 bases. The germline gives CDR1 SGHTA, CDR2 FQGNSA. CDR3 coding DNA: TGTGCCAGCAGCTCACGGACTAGCGGGGGGAGGTACGAGCAGTACTTC. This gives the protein CASSSRTSGGRYEQYF.

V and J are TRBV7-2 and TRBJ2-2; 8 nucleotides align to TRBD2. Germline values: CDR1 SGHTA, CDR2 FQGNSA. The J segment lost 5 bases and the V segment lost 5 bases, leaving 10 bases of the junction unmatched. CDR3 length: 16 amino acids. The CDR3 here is CASSTRAGAGTGELFF. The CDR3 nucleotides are TGTGCCAGCAGCACACGAGCGGGGGCGGGGACCGGGGAGCTGTTTTTT.

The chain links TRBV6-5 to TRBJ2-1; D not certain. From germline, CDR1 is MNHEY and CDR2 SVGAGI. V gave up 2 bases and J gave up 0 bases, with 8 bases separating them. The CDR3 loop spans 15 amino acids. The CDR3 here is CASSYGPSSYNEQFF. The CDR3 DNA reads TGTGCCAGCAGTTACGGGCCGAGCTCCTACAATGAGCAGTTCTTC.

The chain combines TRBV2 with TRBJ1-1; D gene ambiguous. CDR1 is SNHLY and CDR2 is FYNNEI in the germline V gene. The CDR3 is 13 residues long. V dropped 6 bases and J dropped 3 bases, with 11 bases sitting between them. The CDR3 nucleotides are TGTGCCAGCAGCGGAGAGAGGGACACTGAAGCTTTCTTT. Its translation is CASSGERDTEAFF.

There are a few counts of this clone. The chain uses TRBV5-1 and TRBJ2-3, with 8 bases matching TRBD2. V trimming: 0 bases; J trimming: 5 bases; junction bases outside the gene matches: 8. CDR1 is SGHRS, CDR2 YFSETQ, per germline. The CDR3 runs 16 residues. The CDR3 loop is CASSLATSGGGDTQYF. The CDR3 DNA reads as TGCGCCAGCAGCTTGGCCACCAGCGGGGGAGGAGATACGCAGTATTTT.

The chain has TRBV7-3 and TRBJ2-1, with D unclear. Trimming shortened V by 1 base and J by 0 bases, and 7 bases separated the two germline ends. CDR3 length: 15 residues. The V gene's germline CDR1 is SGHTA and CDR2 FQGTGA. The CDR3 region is CASSLILSSYNEQFF. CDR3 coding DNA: TGTGCCAGCAGCTTAATACTGAGCTCCTACAATGAGCAGTTCTTC. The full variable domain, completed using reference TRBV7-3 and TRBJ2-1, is GAGVSQTPSNKVTEKGKYVELRCDPISGHTALYWYRQSLGQGPEFLIYFQGTGAADDSGLPNDRFFAVRPEGSVSTLKIQRTERGDSAVYLCASSLILSSYNEQFFGPGTRLTVL.

The DNA for the CDR3 is TGCGCCAGCAGCCTCGGGACAGAAATAGCCAAAAACATTCAGTACTTC. Its protein is CASSLGTEIAKNIQYF. The gene calls are TRBV5-1 and TRBJ2-4; 7 positions match TRBD1. This CDR3 region has 16 residues. Germline CDR1 reads SGHRS; CDR2 reads YFSETQ. J lost 0 bases, V lost 4 bases, and 7 bases had no gene match.

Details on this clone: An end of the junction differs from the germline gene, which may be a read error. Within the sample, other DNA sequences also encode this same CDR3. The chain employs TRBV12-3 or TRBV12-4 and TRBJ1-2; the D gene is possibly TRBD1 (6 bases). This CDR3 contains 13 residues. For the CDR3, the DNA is TGTGCTAGCAGTAACAGGGTCATCGATGGCTACACCTTC. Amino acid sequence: CASSNRVIDGYTF.

In DNA, the CDR3 is TGCGCCAGCAGCTTGGCCAATCAGGGTAGCTCCTACAATGAGCAGTTCTTC. Its translation: CASSLANQGSSYNEQFF. The chain couples TRBV5-1 to TRBJ2-1, with D perhaps TRBD1 (5 bases). From germline, CDR1 is SGHRS and CDR2 YFSETQ. The V gene lost 0 bases and the J gene lost 0 bases, with 13 bases spanning the gap. The CDR3 is 17 amino acids.

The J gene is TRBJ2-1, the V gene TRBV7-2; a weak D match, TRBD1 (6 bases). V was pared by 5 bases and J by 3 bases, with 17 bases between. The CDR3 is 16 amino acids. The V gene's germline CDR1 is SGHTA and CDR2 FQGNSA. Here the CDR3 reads CASSALPGTLYNEQFF. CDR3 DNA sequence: TGTGCCAGCAGCGCCCTACCCGGGACACTCTACAATGAGCAGTTCTTC.

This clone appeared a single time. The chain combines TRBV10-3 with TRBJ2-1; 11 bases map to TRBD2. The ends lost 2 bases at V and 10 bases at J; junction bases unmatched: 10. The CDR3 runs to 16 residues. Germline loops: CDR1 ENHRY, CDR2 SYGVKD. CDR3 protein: CAISEVVSGGAGEQFF. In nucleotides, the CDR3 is TGTGCCATCAGTGAGGTGGTTAGCGGGGGGGCAGGAGAGCAGTTCTTC.